Each of the 20 T cell receptor beta chains below was sequenced from the same sample in a study of PD-1 blockade in classical Hodgkin lymphoma. Every patient experienced relapse after autologous stem cell transplantation, and brentuximab vedotin exposure varied. It was by magnetic negative selection that CD4+ T cells were purified from thawed PBMCs. Clones were sequenced by immunoSEQ multiplex PCR, and TCRdb holds only the in-frame ones, with some missing. Here the sample spans tens of thousands of clones, about four fifths being singletons. The sequencing used CD4+ T cells from blood, collected at baseline. These receptor sequences come from a human donor with classical Hodgkin lymphoma.

This clone has only one observation. The V gene is TRBV2, the J gene TRBJ2-5, with a weak D call TRBD1 (6 bases). The CDR3 totals 13 residues. The germline V gene has CDR1 SNHLY and CDR2 FYNNEI. The V end was cut by 6 bases, the J end by 2 bases, with 10 bases between. The CDR3 bases are TGTGCCAGCAGGAGGGGGAAACAAGAGACCCAGTACTTC. It translates to CASRRGKQETQYF. The full variable domain, with the rest looked up from reference TRBV2 and TRBJ2-5, is EPEVTQTPSHQVTQMGQEVILRCVPISNHLYFYWYRQILGQKVEFLVSFYNNEISEKSEIFDDQFSVERPDGSNFTLKIRSTKLEDSAMYFCASRRGKQETQYFGPGTRLLVL.

The chain combines TRBV7-8 with TRBJ2-5; maybe TRBD1 (5 bases). The germline V gene has CDR1 SGHVS and CDR2 FQNEAQ. V lost 1 base to trimming and J lost 2 bases, with 14 bases between them. CDR3 size: 16 residues. In nucleotides, the CDR3 is TGTGCCAGCAGCTTAGGGGTTTTTGGACAACAAGAGACCCAGTACTTC. This sequence encodes CASSLGVFGQQETQYF.

The chain carries TRBV7-9 and TRBJ1-1; no clear D. The V and J ends lost 6 bases and 10 bases respectively, with 15 bases between them. The CDR3 is made up of 12 amino acids. Germline CDR1 is SEHNR and CDR2 is FQNEAQ (reference sequence). CDR3 residues: CASSSVEFVAFF. CDR3 coding DNA: TGTGCCAGCAGTTCTGTTGAGTTTGTAGCTTTCTTT.

V usage is TRBV7-2 and J usage is TRBJ1-6, with unresolved D. CDR1 is SGHTA and CDR2 is FQGNSA in the germline V gene. CDR3 length equals 14 residues. V was trimmed by 2 bases and J by 8 bases, leaving 10 bases between them. CDR3 DNA: TGTGCCAGCAGCTTAAGAGTGACGGATTCACCCCTCCACTTT. This codes for CASSLRVTDSPLHF.

This chain uses TRBV10-3 with TRBJ1-4, with 9 bases lining up with TRBD1. Germline V lookup: CDR1 ENHRY, CDR2 SYGVKD. The CDR3 length is 15 residues. V trimming: 0 bases; J trimming: 7 bases; junction bases outside the gene matches: 3. The CDR3 loop reads CAISESGQGGEKLFF. CDR3 in DNA: TGTGCCATCAGTGAGTCGGGACAGGGTGGTGAAAAACTGTTTTTT.

The V call is TRBV29-1, the J call TRBJ2-7, with TRBD1 matching over 7 bases. The length of the CDR3 is 13 residues. The ends lost 3 bases at V and 3 bases at J; junction bases unmatched: 5. CDR1 and CDR2 from the germline V gene are SQVTM and ANQGSEA. CDR3 protein: CSVDGQVGYEQYF. The CDR3 nucleotides are TGCAGCGTTGACGGACAGGTCGGCTACGAGCAGTACTTC.

DNA of the CDR3: TGTGCCAGCAGCCAATATGGCTACACCTTC. Translation gives CASSQYGYTF. The V and J genes are TRBV7-3 and TRBJ1-2, with D unresolved. The CDR3 contains 10 residues. Germline V gene lookup returns CDR1 SGHTA and CDR2 FQGTGA. V was trimmed by 5 bases and J by 5 bases, leaving 3 bases between them.

The genes are TRBV19 and TRBJ1-2; D gene unclear. CDR3 length: 12 amino acids. With 1 base removed from V and 4 bases from J, the gap between germline ends came to 4 bases. CDR1 LNHDA and CDR2 SQIVND come from the germline V gene (reference sequence). In DNA, the CDR3 is TGTGCCAGTAGTATAGGGCCCTATGGCTACACCTTC. Its translation: CASSIGPYGYTF.

This chain links TRBV7-9 with TRBJ1-1; D is undetermined. The germline V gene has CDR1 SEHNR and CDR2 FQNEAQ (reference sequence). The CDR3 spans 12 residues. With 5 bases removed from V and 3 bases from J, the gap between germline ends came to 7 bases. The DNA for the CDR3 is TGTGCCAGCAGCCAGAGGGACACTGAAGCTTTCTTT. It specifies CASSQRDTEAFF.

This clone was counted a single time. The chain links TRBV7-8 to TRBJ1-5; D gene ambiguous. CDR1 and CDR2 (germline): SGHVS, FQNEAQ. Trimming removed 5 bases from V and 0 bases from J, with 5 bases in between. The CDR3 spans 13 residues. CDR3 in amino acids: CASSPDSNQPQHF. The CDR3 DNA reads TGTGCCAGCAGCCCGGATAGCAATCAGCCCCAGCATTTT.

The chain is built from TRBV7-9 and TRBJ2-3; 9 bases are a match to TRBD1. The CDR3 is 14 amino acids. Germline trimming cut 5 bases from V and 4 bases from J; bases unmatched to any gene: 4. The germline V gene has CDR1 SEHNR and CDR2 FQNEAQ (reference sequence). This CDR3 is CASSSDRGSDTQYF. For the CDR3, the DNA is TGTGCCAGCAGCAGTGACAGGGGGTCAGATACGCAGTATTTT.

This clone was counted only a few times. The same CDR3 arises from other DNA sequences in this sample as well. The chain links TRBV5-1 to TRBJ1-1, with D possibly TRBD1 on 6 matching bases. Trimming took 3 bases from V and 1 from J, leaving 7 bases between them. This CDR3 region has 13 residues. CDR1 and CDR2 (germline): SGHRS, YFSETQ. The CDR3 DNA reads TGCGCCAGCAGCTCACAGGGGAACACTGAAGCTTTCTTT. It yields the protein CASSSQGNTEAFF. The full variable domain, its missing parts supplied by reference TRBV5-1 and TRBJ1-1, is KAGVTQTPRYLIKTRGQQVTLSCSPISGHRSVSWYQQTPGQGLQFLFEYFSETQRNKGNFPGRFSGRQFSNSRSEMNVSTLELGDSALYLCASSSQGNTEAFFGQGTRLTVV.

V usage is TRBV7-8 and J usage is TRBJ2-2, with 9 bases that match TRBD1. Germline CDR1 SGHVS, CDR2 FQNEAQ. This CDR3 has 16 amino acids. J gave up 8 bases and V 5 bases, and 12 bases lay outside the gene matches. CDR3 nucleotides: TGTGCCAGCAGCCATCCAGGACAGGGGAACAGGGGGGAGCTGTTTTTT. This sequence encodes CASSHPGQGNRGELFF.

There are a few counts of this clone. V usage is TRBV2 and J usage is TRBJ2-7; 14 bases match TRBD2. J gave up 7 bases and V 6 bases, and 2 bases lay outside the gene matches. The germline gives CDR1 SNHLY, CDR2 FYNNEI. CDR3 length equals 13 residues. The CDR3 sequence is CASRGTSGGEQYF. CDR3 DNA: TGTGCCAGCAGAGGGACTAGCGGGGGAGAGCAGTACTTC.

The chain couples TRBV2 to TRBJ1-4; a weak D match, TRBD1 (6 bases). This CDR3 has 13 amino acids. CDR1 is SNHLY and CDR2 is FYNNEI in the germline V gene. V lost 7 bases to trimming and J lost 5 bases, with 11 bases between them. The CDR3 DNA reads as TGTGCCAGCAAGGGGGGCGAAAATGAAAAACTGTTTTTT. Amino acid sequence: CASKGGENEKLFF.

In DNA, the CDR3 is TGCGCCAGCAGTCAGCCCAAGTGGCGGGGGGCGACAGATACGCAGTATTTT. Its protein product is CASSQPKWRGATDTQYF. The rearrangement uses TRBV23-1 and TRBJ2-3, with 8 bases fitting TRBD2. TRBV23-1 is identified as an open reading frame with a role that is uncertain. Trimming took 3 bases from V and 3 from J; bases not matched to a gene: 11. The CDR3 covers 17 residues.

This chain connects TRBV6-6 to TRBJ2-7; TRBD1 aligns across 7 bases. V lost 8 bases and J lost 2; bases outside the gene matches: 6. CDR3 size: 13 residues. Per the germline V gene, CDR1 is MNHNY and CDR2 is SVGAGI (reference sequence). CDR3 nucleotide sequence: TGTGCCAGCGTAGGGGACAGTCCCTACGAGCAGTACTTC. Translating it yields CASVGDSPYEQYF.

This rearrangement joins TRBV28 to TRBJ1-2, with D unresolved. CDR1 and CDR2 from the germline V gene are MDHEN and SYDVKM. With 6 bases removed from V and 7 bases from J, the gap between germline ends came to 15 bases. The CDR3 is 13 residues long. CDR3 DNA: TGTGCCAGCAGCCCCGGGCGGGTGTCTGGCTACACCTTC. It encodes CASSPGRVSGYTF.

The V gene is TRBV5-5, the J gene TRBJ2-1; 8 bases map to TRBD2. V trimming: 4 bases; J trimming: 0 bases; junction bases outside the gene matches: 3. Germline CDR1 is SGHKS and CDR2 is YYEKEE (reference sequence). This CDR3 is 15 amino acids long. The CDR3 here is CASSAGGISYNEQFF. The CDR3 DNA follows: TGTGCCAGCAGCGCGGGGGGCATCTCCTACAATGAGCAGTTCTTC.

The chain joins TRBV13 to TRBJ1-1; D unresolved. CDR3 size: 15 residues. V was pared by 8 bases and J by 0 bases, with 16 bases between. Germline V gene sequence: CDR1 PRHDT, CDR2 FYEKMQ (reference sequence). In DNA, the CDR3 is TGTGCCAGCTTCAGAACAGCTTCAATGAACACTGAAGCTTTCTTT. Translation gives CASFRTASMNTEAFF.